This T cell receptor (beta chain) is drawn from a study of CD8 T cells in ankylosing spondylitis. Study-level points and caveats: Typical of ankylosing spondylitis blood, it appeared, was a TCR beta motif of fewer than ten highly homologous variants. Reports of some motif variants in reactive arthritis synovial fluid and blood predate this one. Clones tied to disease were said to be significantly enriched in matched ankylosing spondylitis synovial fluid.

The table lists this clonotype with a few counts. Its antigen is unidentified. Construction of TCR beta libraries was performed using quantitative 5'-RACE with molecular barcodes. TCRdb re-called the 5' RACE reads through MiXCR, storing one row per CDR3 protein. The sample holds roughly 230,000 distinct CDR3 sequences; 15% to 20% are singletons and the top ten take roughly 34%. The TCR sequence derives from a male donor with ankylosing spondylitis or in good health (not recorded which). Material: blood, either unsorted or a sorted T cell fraction (not recorded which).

CDR3 in DNA: TGCGCCAGCAGCCAGACTAGCGGGAGTCGGTACGAGCAGTACTTC. As protein: CASSQTSGSRYEQYF. The V and J genes are TRBV4-1 and TRBJ2-7; 12 positions agree with TRBD2. Trimming took 3 bases from V and 4 from J; bases not matched to a gene: 4. CDR1 and CDR2 from the germline V gene are MGHRA and YSYEKL. CDR3 size: 15 residues.